This T cell receptor beta chain emerged from a study of cytomegalovirus exposure and HLA in healthy donors. Details on this clone: Its antigen is still unknown.

Study-wide findings and caveats: Presence/absence analyses rested on an assumption that sequencing depth was roughly uniform across donors.

Primers: 60 Vbeta forward and 13 Jbeta reverse. Some clones are missing from TCRdb's copy, which holds only in-frame ones; the method was immunoSEQ multiplex PCR. The sample has under 150,000 clones; about 72% are singletons. The sequence was obtained from a man in his sixties in good health and CMV-seronegative. The sample comprised PBMCs.

CDR3 coding DNA: TGTGCCAGCAGTTTATCGTGGCCGGGTGAAGCTTTCTTT. Its translation is CASSLSWPGEAFF. The rearrangement uses TRBV28 and TRBJ1-1; D gene ambiguous. V lost 1 base, J lost 7 bases, and 10 bases lay in between. The CDR3 consists of 13 residues. Germline values: CDR1 MDHEN, CDR2 SYDVKM.